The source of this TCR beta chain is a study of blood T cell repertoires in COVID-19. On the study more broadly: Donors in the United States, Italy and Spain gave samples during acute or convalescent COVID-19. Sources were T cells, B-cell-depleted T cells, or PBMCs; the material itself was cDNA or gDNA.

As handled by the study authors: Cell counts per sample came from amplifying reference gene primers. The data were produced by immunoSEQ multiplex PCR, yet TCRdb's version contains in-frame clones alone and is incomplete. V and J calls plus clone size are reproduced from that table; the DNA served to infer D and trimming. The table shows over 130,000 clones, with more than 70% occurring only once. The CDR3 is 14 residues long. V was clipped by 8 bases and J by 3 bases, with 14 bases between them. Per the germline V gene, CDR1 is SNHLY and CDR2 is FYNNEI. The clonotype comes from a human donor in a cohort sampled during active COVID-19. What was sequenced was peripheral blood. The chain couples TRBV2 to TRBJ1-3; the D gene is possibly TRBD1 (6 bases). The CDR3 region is CASVRGSSGNTIYF. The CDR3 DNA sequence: TGTGCCAGCGTCAGGGGCTCAAGTGGAAACACCATATATTTT.